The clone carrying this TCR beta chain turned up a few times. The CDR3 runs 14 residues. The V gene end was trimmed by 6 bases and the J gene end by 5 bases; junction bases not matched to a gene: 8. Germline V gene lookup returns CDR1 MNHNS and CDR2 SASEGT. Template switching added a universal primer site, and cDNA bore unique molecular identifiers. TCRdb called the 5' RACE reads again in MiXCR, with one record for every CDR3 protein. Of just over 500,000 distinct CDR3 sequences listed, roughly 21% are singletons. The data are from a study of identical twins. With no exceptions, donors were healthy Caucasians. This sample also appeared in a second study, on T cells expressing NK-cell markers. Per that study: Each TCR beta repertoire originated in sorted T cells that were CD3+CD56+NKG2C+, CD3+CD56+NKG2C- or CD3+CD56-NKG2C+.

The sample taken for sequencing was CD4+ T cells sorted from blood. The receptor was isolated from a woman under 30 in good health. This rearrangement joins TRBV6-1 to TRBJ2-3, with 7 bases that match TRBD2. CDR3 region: CASRGPAGKDTQYF. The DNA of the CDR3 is TGTGCCAGCAGGGGCCCAGCGGGGAAAGATACGCAGTATTTT.